This T cell receptor beta chain was identified in a study of early T cells in non-severe SARS-CoV-2 infection. Looking at the study overall: With bulk RNA from unsorted whole blood as input, sequencing yielded unpaired chains.

This clonotype occurred many times. Individual cDNA molecules received unique molecular identifiers. TCRdb redid the calling of the 5' RACE reads with MiXCR, one entry per CDR3 protein. The table includes more than 55,000 distinct CDR3 sequences, roughly 4.6% detected once. The receptor was derived from an adult who was a healthcare worker with PCR-confirmed SARS-CoV-2 infection or an uninfected control (not recorded which). The donor label of this sample is uncertain. The starting material was whole blood, obtained at baseline.

The CDR3 loop is CASSVSEKTHGYTF. The DNA for the CDR3 is TGTGCCAGCAGCGTCAGTGAAAAGACGCATGGCTACACCTTC. The chain links TRBV9 to TRBJ1-2; D uncertain. Trimming removed 2 bases from V and 6 bases from J, with 14 bases in between. The CDR3 is made up of 14 amino acids. In germline, CDR1 is SGDLS, CDR2 YYNGEE.